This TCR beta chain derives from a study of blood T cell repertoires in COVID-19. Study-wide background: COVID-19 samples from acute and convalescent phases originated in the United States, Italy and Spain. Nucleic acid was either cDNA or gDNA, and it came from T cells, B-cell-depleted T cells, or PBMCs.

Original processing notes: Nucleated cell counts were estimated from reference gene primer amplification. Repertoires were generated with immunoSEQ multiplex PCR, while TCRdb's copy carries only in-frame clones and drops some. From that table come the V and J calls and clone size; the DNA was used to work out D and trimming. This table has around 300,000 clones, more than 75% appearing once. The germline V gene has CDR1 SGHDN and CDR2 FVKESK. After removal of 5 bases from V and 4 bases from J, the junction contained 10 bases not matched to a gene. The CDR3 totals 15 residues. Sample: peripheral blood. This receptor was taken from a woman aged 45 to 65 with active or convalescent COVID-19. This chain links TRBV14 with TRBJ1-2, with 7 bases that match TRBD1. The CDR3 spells CASSFTGALGYGYTF. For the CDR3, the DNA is TGTGCCAGCAGCTTTACAGGGGCCCTAGGCTATGGCTACACCTTC.